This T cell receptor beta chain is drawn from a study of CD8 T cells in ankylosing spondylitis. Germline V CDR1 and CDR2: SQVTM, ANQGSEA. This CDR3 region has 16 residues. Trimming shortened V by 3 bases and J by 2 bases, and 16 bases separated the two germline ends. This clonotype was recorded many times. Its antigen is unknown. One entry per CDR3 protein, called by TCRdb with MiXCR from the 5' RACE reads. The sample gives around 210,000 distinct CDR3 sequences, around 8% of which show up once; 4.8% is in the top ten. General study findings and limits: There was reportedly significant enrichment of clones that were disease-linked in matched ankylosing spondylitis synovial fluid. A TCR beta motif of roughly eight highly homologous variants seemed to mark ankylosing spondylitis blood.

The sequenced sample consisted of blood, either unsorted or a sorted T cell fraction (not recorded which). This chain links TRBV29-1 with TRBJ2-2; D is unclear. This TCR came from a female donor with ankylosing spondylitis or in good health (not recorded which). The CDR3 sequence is CSVDNPGQPNTGELFF. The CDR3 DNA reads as TGCAGCGTTGATAACCCCGGGCAACCTAACACCGGGGAGCTGTTTTTT.